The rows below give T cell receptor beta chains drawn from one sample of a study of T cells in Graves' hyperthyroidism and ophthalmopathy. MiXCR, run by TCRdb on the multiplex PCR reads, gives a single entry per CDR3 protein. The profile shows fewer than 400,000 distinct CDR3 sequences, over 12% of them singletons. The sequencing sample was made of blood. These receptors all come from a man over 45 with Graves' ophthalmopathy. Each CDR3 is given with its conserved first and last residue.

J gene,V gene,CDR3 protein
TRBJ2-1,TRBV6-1,CASRGAGGSYNEQFF
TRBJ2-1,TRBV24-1,CATSDATSGRAYEQFF
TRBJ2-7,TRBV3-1,CASSQSWDPQVYEQYF
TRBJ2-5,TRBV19,CASSIARAEKETQYF
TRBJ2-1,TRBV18,CASSRDRGYNEQFF
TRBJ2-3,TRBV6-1,CASSAHGTYTQYF
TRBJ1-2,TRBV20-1,CSARDQFTNNYGYTF
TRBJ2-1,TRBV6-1,CASSGAGVKGRNNEQFF
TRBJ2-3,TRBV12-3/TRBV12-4,CASSLGASGGETDTQYF
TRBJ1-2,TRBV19,CASSISALGSNYGYTF
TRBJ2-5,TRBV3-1,CASSQEEETQYF
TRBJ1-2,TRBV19,CASSTIPGQGRDGYTF
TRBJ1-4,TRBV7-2,CASSLVPTGTNEKLFF
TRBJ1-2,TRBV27,CASSLYGGNGYTF